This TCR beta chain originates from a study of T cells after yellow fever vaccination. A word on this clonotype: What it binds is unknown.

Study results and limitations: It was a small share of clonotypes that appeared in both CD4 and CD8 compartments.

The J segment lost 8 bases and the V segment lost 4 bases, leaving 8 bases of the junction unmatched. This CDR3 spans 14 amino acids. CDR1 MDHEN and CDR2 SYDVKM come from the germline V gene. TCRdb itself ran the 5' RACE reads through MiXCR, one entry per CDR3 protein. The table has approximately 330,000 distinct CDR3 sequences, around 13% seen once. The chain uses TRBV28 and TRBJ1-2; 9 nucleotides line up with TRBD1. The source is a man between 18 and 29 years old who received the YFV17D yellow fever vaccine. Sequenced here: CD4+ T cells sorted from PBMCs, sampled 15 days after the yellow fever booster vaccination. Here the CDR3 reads CASSSGTGLGGYTF. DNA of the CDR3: TGTGCCAGCAGTTCCGGGACAGGGTTGGGAGGCTACACCTTC.